This TCR beta chain is from a study of cytomegalovirus exposure and HLA in healthy donors. Study conclusions and caveats: A missense variant in DCLRE1C was later tied to TCR beta V- and J-gene trimming. Data from an earlier analysis indicated that most TCR beta V segments were productive either about 87% or about 30% of the time.

The PCR was carried out with 60 Vbeta primers and 13 Jbeta primers. Libraries were prepared by immunoSEQ multiplex PCR; TCRdb keeps only in-frame clonotypes and omits some of them. The sample has tens of thousands of clones, approximately 78% seen once; the top ten hold approximately 4.4%. The germline V gene has CDR1 SGHRS and CDR2 YFSETQ. Trimming took off 4 bases at V and 0 bases at J, with 7 bases between the two ends. CDR3 size: 13 residues. With regard to this clone: The antigen is undetermined.

The gene calls are TRBV5-1 and TRBJ1-1, with D hard to call. This TCR was recovered from a middle-aged man in good health and CMV-seronegative. Sequenced input: PBMCs. CDR3 sequence reads: CASSREVNTEAFF. Written as DNA, the CDR3 is TGCGCCAGCAGCAGGGAGGTGAACACTGAAGCTTTCTTT. Looking up the rest from reference TRBV5-1 and TRBJ1-1 gives the full variable domain: KAGVTQTPRYLIKTRGQQVTLSCSPISGHRSVSWYQQTPGQGLQFLFEYFSETQRNKGNFPGRFSGRQFSNSRSEMNVSTLELGDSALYLCASSREVNTEAFFGQGTRLTVV.